This is a list of T cell receptor beta chains from one sample in a study of T cell responses to AZD1222 COVID-19 vaccine. Sequencing used immunoSEQ multiplex PCR; TCRdb keeps in-frame clones, though not all of them. The repertoire holds some 150,000 clones, about 82% seen once, with around 8% in the top ten. Material: peripheral blood, obtained 28 days after the second dose of the MenACWY control vaccine. Receptor source: an adult who received the MenACWY meningococcal vaccine as a control. Each CDR3 is given without its conserved first and last residue. Each record gives: V gene, clone size, J gene, CDR3 protein. Clone size appears in some rows only: once, few, many, or a class for an expanded clone.

V gene: TRBV5-1; clone size: once; J gene: TRBJ2-5; CDR3 protein: ASSPGTPGETQY
V gene: TRBV12-3/TRBV12-4; clone size: few; J gene: TRBJ1-6; CDR3 protein: ASCSRGETPLH
V gene: TRBV30; clone size: NA; J gene: TRBJ1-2; CDR3 protein: AWSVEVTLRGPSYGYT
V gene: TRBV30; clone size: NA; J gene: TRBJ1-2; CDR3 protein: AWSPSYGYT
V gene: TRBV5-5; clone size: NA; J gene: TRBJ2-2; CDR3 protein: ASSQTLRGLGELF
V gene: TRBV10-3; clone size: NA; J gene: TRBJ1-2; CDR3 protein: AIRAGPGFVANGYT
V gene: TRBV14; clone size: NA; J gene: TRBJ1-3; CDR3 protein: ASRGTMFSGNTIY
V gene: TRBV5-4; clone size: NA; J gene: TRBJ1-2; CDR3 protein: ASSSEGGYGYT
V gene: TRBV11-1; clone size: NA; J gene: TRBJ1-1; CDR3 protein: ASSVRQGGNTEAF
V gene: TRBV19; clone size: NA; J gene: TRBJ1-2; CDR3 protein: ASSRDTTNYGYT
V gene: TRBV7-2; clone size: NA; J gene: TRBJ1-5; CDR3 protein: ASSPQAGGHQPQH
V gene: TRBV6-5; clone size: NA; J gene: TRBJ2-1; CDR3 protein: ASSTGGSYNEQF
V gene: TRBV11-2; clone size: NA; J gene: TRBJ1-3; CDR3 protein: ASSLDRFGNTIY
V gene: TRBV19; clone size: NA; J gene: TRBJ2-1; CDR3 protein: ASSTYNEQF
V gene: TRBV12-5; clone size: NA; J gene: TRBJ1-5; CDR3 protein: ASGLFSNQPQH
V gene: TRBV25-1; clone size: NA; J gene: TRBJ1-1; CDR3 protein: ASSGPTGGSAF
V gene: TRBV2; clone size: once; J gene: TRBJ1-1; CDR3 protein: ASSTLDWTMNTEAF
V gene: TRBV7-9; clone size: NA; J gene: TRBJ2-3; CDR3 protein: ASSRRLAGGRGPDTQY
V gene: TRBV9; clone size: NA; J gene: TRBJ1-1; CDR3 protein: ASSVEDYTEAF
V gene: TRBV5-1; clone size: once; J gene: TRBJ1-1; CDR3 protein: ASSLGDREGGTEAF
V gene: TRBV4-2; clone size: NA; J gene: TRBJ2-7; CDR3 protein: ASSPDRGYEQY
V gene: TRBV14; clone size: NA; J gene: TRBJ2-2; CDR3 protein: ASSHPFAGELF
V gene: TRBV5-4; clone size: NA; J gene: TRBJ2-5; CDR3 protein: ASHVRGPQETQY
V gene: TRBV27; clone size: NA; J gene: TRBJ1-5; CDR3 protein: ASSRAGDHQPQH
V gene: TRBV27; clone size: NA; J gene: TRBJ1-5; CDR3 protein: ASSLSLAVDQPQH
V gene: TRBV25-1; clone size: NA; J gene: TRBJ1-6; CDR3 protein: ASSRGRTSYNSPLH
V gene: TRBV7-2; clone size: NA; J gene: TRBJ2-7; CDR3 protein: ASSFNGAYEQY
V gene: TRBV5-5; clone size: NA; J gene: TRBJ2-6; CDR3 protein: ASSTGQISGANVLT
V gene: TRBV28; clone size: NA; J gene: TRBJ2-2; CDR3 protein: ASSLLGLAGKNTGELF
V gene: TRBV6-2/TRBV6-3; clone size: NA; J gene: TRBJ1-3; CDR3 protein: ASSYRGVSGNTIY
V gene: TRBV6-5; clone size: few; J gene: TRBJ1-1; CDR3 protein: ASSYSRRGGSTEAF
V gene: TRBV12-5; clone size: NA; J gene: TRBJ1-6; CDR3 protein: ASGLSPNSPLH
V gene: TRBV20-1; clone size: NA; J gene: TRBJ2-7; CDR3 protein: SASDWGRDPPSSYEQY
V gene: TRBV5-1; clone size: NA; J gene: TRBJ2-3; CDR3 protein: ASSLATSGGADTQY
V gene: TRBV7-9; clone size: NA; J gene: TRBJ1-1; CDR3 protein: ASSSQGGVAEAF
V gene: TRBV6-1; clone size: NA; J gene: TRBJ2-7; CDR3 protein: ASSEARVAYEQY
V gene: TRBV5-6; clone size: NA; J gene: TRBJ1-2; CDR3 protein: ASSSVNYGYT
V gene: TRBV6-5; clone size: NA; J gene: TRBJ1-1; CDR3 protein: ASSTRAAASTKAF
V gene: TRBV2; clone size: NA; J gene: TRBJ2-1; CDR3 protein: ASSERTGTYNEQF
V gene: TRBV11-3; clone size: NA; J gene: TRBJ2-3; CDR3 protein: ASSLDPVSSGSHTDTQY
V gene: TRBV2; clone size: NA; J gene: TRBJ2-1; CDR3 protein: ASSVRDLPSYNEQF
V gene: TRBV9; clone size: NA; J gene: TRBJ1-5; CDR3 protein: ASGTVNQPQH
V gene: TRBV4-2; clone size: NA; J gene: TRBJ2-2; CDR3 protein: ASSPEWAGELF
V gene: TRBV6-6; clone size: NA; J gene: TRBJ1-5; CDR3 protein: ASSRQGAYNQPQH
V gene: TRBV5-1; clone size: NA; J gene: TRBJ1-4; CDR3 protein: ASRAGATNEKLF
V gene: TRBV11-3; clone size: NA; J gene: TRBJ2-1; CDR3 protein: ASSHRWRGGGNEQF